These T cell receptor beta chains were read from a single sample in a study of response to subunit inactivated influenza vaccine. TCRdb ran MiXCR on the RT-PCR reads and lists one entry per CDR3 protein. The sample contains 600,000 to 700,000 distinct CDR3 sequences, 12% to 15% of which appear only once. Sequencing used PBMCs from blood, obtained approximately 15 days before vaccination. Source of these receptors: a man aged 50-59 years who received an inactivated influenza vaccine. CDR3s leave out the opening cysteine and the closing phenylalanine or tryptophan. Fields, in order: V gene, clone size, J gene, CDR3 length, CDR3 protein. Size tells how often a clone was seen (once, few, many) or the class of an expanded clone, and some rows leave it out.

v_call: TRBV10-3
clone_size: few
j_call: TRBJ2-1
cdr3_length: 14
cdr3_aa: AISESEWGSSNEQF

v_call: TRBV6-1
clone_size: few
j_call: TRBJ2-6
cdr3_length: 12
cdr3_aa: ASSPPVGANVLT

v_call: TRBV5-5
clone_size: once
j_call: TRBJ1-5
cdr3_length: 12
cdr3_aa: ASSFTLGNQPQH

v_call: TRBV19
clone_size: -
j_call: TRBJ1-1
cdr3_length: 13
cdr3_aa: ASSPTPGFPTEAF

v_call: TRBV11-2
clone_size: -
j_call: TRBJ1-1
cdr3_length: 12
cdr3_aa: ASSLGDSYTEAF

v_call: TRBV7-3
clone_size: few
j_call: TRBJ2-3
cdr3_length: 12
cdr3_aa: ASSTPDPPHTQY

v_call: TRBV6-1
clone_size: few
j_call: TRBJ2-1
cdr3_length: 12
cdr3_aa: ASRFRDTYNEQF

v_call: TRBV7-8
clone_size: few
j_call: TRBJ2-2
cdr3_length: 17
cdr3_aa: ASSLVFHYPSPNTGELF

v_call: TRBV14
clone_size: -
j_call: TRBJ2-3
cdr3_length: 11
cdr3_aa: ASSQALVDTQY

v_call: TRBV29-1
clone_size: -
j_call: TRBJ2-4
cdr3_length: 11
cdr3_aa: SVRLLSRNIQY

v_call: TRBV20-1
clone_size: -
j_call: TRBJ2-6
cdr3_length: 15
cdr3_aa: SARVPLYGSGANVLT

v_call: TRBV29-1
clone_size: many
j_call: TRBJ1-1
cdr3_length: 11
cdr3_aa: SVEDGGRTEAF

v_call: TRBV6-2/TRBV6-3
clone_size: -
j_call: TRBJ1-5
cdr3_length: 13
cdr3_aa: ASSPDRERNQPQH

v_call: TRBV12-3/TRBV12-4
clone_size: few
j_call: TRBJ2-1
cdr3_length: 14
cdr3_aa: ASLGHSGDSYNEQF

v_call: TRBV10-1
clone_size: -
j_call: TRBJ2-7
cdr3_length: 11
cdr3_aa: ASSEVVYYEQY

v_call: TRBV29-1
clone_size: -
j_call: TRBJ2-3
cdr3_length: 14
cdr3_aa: SVVPSGTTTTDTQY

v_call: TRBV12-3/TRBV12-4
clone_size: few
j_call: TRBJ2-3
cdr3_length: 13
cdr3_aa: ASSLGDSVSDTQY

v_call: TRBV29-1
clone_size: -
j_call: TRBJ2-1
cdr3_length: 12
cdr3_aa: SGRIGGSYNEQF

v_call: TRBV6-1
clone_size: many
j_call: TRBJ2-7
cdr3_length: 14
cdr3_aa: ASSPPPGHPTYEQY

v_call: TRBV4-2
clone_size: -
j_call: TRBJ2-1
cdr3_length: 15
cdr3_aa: ASSQDRAPADHNEQF

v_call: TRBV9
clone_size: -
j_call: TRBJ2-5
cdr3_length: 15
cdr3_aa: ASSRAGTSGSGETQY

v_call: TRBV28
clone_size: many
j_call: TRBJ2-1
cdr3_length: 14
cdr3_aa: ASSTVAGGPYNEQF